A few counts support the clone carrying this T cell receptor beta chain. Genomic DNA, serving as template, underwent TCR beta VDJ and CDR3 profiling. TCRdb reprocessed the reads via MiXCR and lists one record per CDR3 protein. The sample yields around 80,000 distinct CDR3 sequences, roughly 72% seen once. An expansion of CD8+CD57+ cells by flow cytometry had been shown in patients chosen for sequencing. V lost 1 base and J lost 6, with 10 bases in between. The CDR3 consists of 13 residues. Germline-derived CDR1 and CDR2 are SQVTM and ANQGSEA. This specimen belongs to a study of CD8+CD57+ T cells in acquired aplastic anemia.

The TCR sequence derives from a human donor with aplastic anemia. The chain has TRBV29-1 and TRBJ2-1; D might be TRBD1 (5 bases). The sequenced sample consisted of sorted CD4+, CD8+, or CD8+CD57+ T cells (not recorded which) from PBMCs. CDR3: CSVEGPTVNEQFF. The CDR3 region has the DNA TGCAGCGTTGAAGGACCGACAGTCAATGAGCAGTTCTTC.